This T cell receptor beta chain stems from a study of vaccination and CD4 T cells after COVID-19. CDR1 SGHTA and CDR2 FQGTGA come from the germline V gene. Losses at the gene ends were 1 base for V and 11 bases for J; bases not matched to a gene: 8. This CDR3 spans 14 amino acids. In its sample, this clonotype was seen a few times. Its antigen is unidentified. The Oncomine TCR Beta short-read assay generated sequence data from the DNA of cultured CD4+ T cells. TCRdb itself ran the PCR reads through MiXCR, one entry per CDR3 protein. The sample lists around 18,000 distinct CDR3 sequences, about 39% occurring once. The treatment is: approximately nine-day PBMC culture with coronavirus spike peptide pools or control peptides (ViraFEST assay).

The rearrangement uses TRBV7-3 and TRBJ1-1; TRBD1 aligns across 9 bases. Source material: CD4+ T cells from blood, cultured in vitro. The sequence derives from a human donor who had recovered from COVID-19. CDR3 nucleotide sequence: TGTGCCAGCAGCTTAAGGGGACAGGGTACCAGGGCTTTCTTT. Its protein is CASSLRGQGTRAFF.